The next 6 T cell receptor beta chains were all read from a single sample in a study of PD-1 blockade in classical Hodgkin lymphoma. The time point denotes: newly diagnosed, previously untreated cHL patient sample. TCRdb keeps only in-frame clones here, not all; method: immunoSEQ multiplex PCR. The profile shows 70,000 or so clones, approximately 93% of them singletons. Input material: peripheral blood mononuclear cells (PBMCs). Receptor source: a human donor with classical Hodgkin lymphoma.

The chain employs TRBV5-1 and TRBJ2-5; 7 positions match TRBD2. V gave up 5 bases and J gave up 5 bases; unmatched junction bases: 18. The CDR3 covers 17 residues. The germline V gene has CDR1 SGHRS and CDR2 YFSETQ. DNA of the CDR3: TGCGCCAGCAGTTTGTCTGGGGCCTTACGTAGCGGGGAGACCCAGTACTTC. It encodes CASSLSGALRSGETQYF.

The V call is TRBV19, the J call TRBJ2-7, with D unclear. V dropped 1 base and J dropped 3 bases, with 16 bases sitting between them. Germline V CDR1 and CDR2: LNHDA, SQIVND (reference sequence). The CDR3 is made up of 16 amino acids. CDR3 DNA: TGTGCCAGTAGTATAGCGTCCAGCCAACTCCACTACGAGCAGTACTTC. Translated: CASSIASSQLHYEQYF.

This clone has a single count. This chain connects TRBV9 to TRBJ1-3, with D perhaps TRBD1 (5 bases). Germline V CDR1 and CDR2: SGDLS, YYNGEE. The CDR3 covers 15 residues. V lost 4 bases and J 0 bases, leaving 11 bases between the germline ends. Written as DNA, the CDR3 is TGTGCCAGCAGCCTGACAGCCTTCTCTGGAAACACCATATATTTT. Its translation is CASSLTAFSGNTIYF.

The rearrangement links TRBV29-1 to TRBJ2-1, with 10 bases lining up with TRBD2. Unmatched junction bases numbered 6, after V lost 3 bases and J lost 1 base. CDR1 and CDR2 from the germline V gene are SQVTM and ANQGSEA. The CDR3 consists of 16 residues. The CDR3 sequence is CSVERGTSESYNEQFF. The CDR3 DNA reads as TGCAGCGTTGAGCGGGGGACTAGCGAGTCCTACAATGAGCAGTTCTTC.

The chain has TRBV5-1 and TRBJ1-1; maybe TRBD1 (5 bases). The CDR3 has 13 residues. Germline CDR1 reads SGHRS; CDR2 reads YFSETQ. The V gene lost 0 bases and the J gene lost 6 bases, with 9 bases spanning the gap. The CDR3 coding sequence is TGCGCCAGCAGCTTGGCCGGGGGATCTGAAGCTTTCTTT. Protein product: CASSLAGGSEAFF. Looking up the rest from reference TRBV5-1 and TRBJ1-1 gives the full variable domain: KAGVTQTPRYLIKTRGQQVTLSCSPISGHRSVSWYQQTPGQGLQFLFEYFSETQRNKGNFPGRFSGRQFSNSRSEMNVSTLELGDSALYLCASSLAGGSEAFFGQGTRLTVV.

This chain connects TRBV5-1 to TRBJ2-7; the D gene is possibly TRBD2 (5 bases). This CDR3 contains 17 residues. V was pared by 1 base and J by 0 bases, with 17 bases between. Germline CDR1 and CDR2: SGHRS and YFSETQ. The CDR3 sequence: CASSLTFDYRASYEQYF. The CDR3 bases are TGCGCCAGCAGCTTGACCTTTGACTACCGCGCCTCCTACGAGCAGTACTTC.